A single TCR beta chain is shown here with its context. Its specificity is not known. This specimen comes from a study of beta chain features in type 1 diabetes. Study-wide findings and caveats: Whatever favoring of shorter templates PCR might show would apply equally to patients and controls. Significant though moderate, a shortening of TCRB CDR3s appeared in all four CD4+ subsets of Type 1 diabetes patients.

CD4+ naive, central memory, regulatory and stem cell-like memory cells were sorted via CD45RO/CCR7/CD25/CD127/CD95/CD27. Purity of each sorted population was above 95%. The authors reverse transcribed all of the isolated RNA, so sequencing captured expressed TCRB transcripts. There were approximately 3.5 million reads on average in the naive, central memory and regulatory T cell samples. Method: immunoSEQ multiplex PCR; TCRdb's copy keeps in-frame clones and lacks some. This sample carries over 150,000 clones, 7.8% of them seen once, and the ten largest clones take about 1%. Germline trimming cut 6 bases from V and 3 bases from J; bases unmatched to any gene: 4. Germline CDR1 reads MDHEN; CDR2 reads SYDVKM. CDR3 length: 13 residues.

This clonotype was sampled from a woman between 40 and 55 years old with type 1 diabetes. The V call is TRBV28, the J call TRBJ2-7, with 8 bases aligning to TRBD1. Input material: central memory CD4+ T cells from blood. CDR3: CASRVGQGYEQYF. The CDR3 nucleotides are TGTGCCAGCAGAGTCGGACAGGGCTACGAGCAGTACTTC.